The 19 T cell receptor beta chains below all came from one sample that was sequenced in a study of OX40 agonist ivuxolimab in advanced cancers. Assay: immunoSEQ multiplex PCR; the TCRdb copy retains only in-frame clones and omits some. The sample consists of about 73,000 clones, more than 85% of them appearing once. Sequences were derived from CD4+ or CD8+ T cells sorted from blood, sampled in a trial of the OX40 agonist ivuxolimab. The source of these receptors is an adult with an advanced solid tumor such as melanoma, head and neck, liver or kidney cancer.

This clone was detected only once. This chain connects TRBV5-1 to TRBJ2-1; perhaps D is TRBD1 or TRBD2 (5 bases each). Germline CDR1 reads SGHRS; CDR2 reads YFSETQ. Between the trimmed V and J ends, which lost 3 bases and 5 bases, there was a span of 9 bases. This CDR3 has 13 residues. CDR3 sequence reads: CASSWGRDNEQFF. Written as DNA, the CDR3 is TGCGCCAGCAGCTGGGGGAGAGACAATGAGCAGTTCTTC.

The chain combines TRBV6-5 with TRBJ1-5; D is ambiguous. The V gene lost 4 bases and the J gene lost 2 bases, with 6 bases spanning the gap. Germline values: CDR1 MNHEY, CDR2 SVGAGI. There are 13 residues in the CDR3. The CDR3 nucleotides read TGTGCCAGCAGTTTCGGTGGCAATCAGCCCCAGCATTTT. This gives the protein CASSFGGNQPQHF.

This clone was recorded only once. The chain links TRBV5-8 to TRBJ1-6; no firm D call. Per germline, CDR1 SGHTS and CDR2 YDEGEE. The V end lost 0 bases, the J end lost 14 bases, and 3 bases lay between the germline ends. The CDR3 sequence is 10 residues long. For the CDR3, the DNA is TGTGCCAGCAGCTTGGAAACCCTCCACTTT. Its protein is CASSLETLHF.

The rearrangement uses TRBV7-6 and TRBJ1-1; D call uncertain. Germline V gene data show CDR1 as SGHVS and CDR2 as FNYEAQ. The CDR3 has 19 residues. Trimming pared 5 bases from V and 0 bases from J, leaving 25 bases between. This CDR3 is CASSLDISPQASMNTEAFF. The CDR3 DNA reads TGTGCCAGCAGCCTCGACATCAGTCCCCAAGCTAGTATGAACACTGAAGCTTTCTTT.

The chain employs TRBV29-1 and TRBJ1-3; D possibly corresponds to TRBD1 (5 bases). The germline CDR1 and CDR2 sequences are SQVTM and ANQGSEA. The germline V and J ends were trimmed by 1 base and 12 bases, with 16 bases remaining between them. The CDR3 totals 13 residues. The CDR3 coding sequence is TGCAGCGTTGAAGCGTTTACTGGGGGGGGCATATATTTT. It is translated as CSVEAFTGGGIYF.

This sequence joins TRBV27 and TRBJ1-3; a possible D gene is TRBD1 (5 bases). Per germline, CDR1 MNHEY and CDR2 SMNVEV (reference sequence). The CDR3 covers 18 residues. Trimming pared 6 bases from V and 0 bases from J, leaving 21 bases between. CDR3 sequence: CASSRFGTPTTSGNTIYF. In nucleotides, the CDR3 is TGTGCCAGCAGCCGATTCGGGACCCCCACCACCTCTGGAAACACCATATATTTT.

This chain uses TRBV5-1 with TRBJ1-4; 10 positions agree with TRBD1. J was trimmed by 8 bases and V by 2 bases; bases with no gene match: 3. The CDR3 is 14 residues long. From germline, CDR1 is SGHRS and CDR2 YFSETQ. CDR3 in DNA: TGCGCCAGCAGCTTATGGACAGGGGGGGAAAAACTGTTTTTT. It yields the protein CASSLWTGGEKLFF.

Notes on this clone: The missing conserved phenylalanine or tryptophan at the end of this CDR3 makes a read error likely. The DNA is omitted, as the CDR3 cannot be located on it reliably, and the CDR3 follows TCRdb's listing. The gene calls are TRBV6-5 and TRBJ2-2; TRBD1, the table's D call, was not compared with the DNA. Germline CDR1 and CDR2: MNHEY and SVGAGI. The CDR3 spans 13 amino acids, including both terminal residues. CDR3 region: CASSYSRTGPFDL.

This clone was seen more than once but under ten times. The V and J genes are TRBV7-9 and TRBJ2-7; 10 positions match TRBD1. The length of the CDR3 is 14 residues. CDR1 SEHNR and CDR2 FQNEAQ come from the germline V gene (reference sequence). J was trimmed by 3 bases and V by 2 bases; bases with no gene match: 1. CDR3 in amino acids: CASSLWDRGYEQYF. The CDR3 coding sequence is TGTGCCAGCAGCTTATGGGACAGGGGCTACGAGCAGTACTTC.

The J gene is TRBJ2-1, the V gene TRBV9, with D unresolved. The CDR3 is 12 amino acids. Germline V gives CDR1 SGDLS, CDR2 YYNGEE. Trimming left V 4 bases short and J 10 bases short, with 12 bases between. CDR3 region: CASSSRPSEQFF. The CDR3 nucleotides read TGTGCCAGCAGCTCCCGGCCCTCGGAGCAGTTCTTC.

Written as DNA, the CDR3 is TGTGCCAGCAGTTTGGCACAGGGGGTAGACGAGCAGTACTTC. It codes for CASSLAQGVDEQYF. J is TRBJ2-7 and V is TRBV27, with 8 bases lining up with TRBD1. Looked up from germline, CDR1 is MNHEY and CDR2 is SMNVEV (reference sequence). The CDR3 covers 14 residues. V lost 3 bases and J lost 5; bases outside the gene matches: 6.

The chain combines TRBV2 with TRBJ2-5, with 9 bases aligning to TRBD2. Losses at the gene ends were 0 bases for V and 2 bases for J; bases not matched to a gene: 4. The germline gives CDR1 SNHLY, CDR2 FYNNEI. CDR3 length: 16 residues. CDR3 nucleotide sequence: TGTGCCAGCAGTGAAGCGGCGGCGGGGGGGCAAGAGACCCAGTACTTC. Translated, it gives CASSEAAAGGQETQYF.

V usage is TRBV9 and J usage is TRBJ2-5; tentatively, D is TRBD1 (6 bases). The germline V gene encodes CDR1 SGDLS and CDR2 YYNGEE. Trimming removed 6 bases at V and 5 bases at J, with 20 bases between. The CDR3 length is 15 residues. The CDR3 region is CASTPTGQRGETQYF. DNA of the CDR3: TGTGCCAGCACCCCGACAGGCCAAAGGGGGGAGACCCAGTACTTC.

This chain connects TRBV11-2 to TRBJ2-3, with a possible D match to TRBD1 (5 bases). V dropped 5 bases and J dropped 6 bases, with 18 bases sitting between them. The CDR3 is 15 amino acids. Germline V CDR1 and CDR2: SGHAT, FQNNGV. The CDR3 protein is CASSAPTAPGDTQYF. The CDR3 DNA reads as TGTGCCAGCAGCGCCCCGACAGCGCCCGGGGATACGCAGTATTTT.

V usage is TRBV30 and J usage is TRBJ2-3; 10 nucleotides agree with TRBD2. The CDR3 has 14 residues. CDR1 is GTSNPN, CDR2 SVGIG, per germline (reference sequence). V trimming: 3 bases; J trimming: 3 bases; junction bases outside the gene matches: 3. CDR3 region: CAWSLLAGTDTQYF. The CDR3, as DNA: TGTGCCTGGAGCTTACTAGCGGGGACAGATACGCAGTATTTT.

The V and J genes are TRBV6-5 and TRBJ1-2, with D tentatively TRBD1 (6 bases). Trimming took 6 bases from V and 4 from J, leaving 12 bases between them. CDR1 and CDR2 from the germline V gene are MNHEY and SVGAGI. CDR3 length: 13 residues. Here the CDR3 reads CASSSTGFYGYTF. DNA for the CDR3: TGTGCCAGCAGCTCGACAGGTTTCTATGGCTACACCTTC.

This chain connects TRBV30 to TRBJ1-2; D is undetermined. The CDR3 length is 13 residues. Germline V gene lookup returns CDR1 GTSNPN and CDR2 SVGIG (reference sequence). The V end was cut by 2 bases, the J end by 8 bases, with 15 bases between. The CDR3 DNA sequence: TGTGCCTGGAGTCTTGAACGCCGAAGGGGCTACACCTTC. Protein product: CAWSLERRRGYTF.

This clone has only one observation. CDR3 amino acids: CASSFISSYEQYF. The CDR3 nucleotides are TGTGCCAGCAGCTTTATCAGCTCCTACGAGCAGTACTTC. This chain uses TRBV7-9 with TRBJ2-7; D gene unclear. In germline, CDR1 is SEHNR, CDR2 FQNEAQ (reference sequence). The CDR3 has 13 residues. Trimming removed 3 bases at V and 0 bases at J, with 6 bases between.

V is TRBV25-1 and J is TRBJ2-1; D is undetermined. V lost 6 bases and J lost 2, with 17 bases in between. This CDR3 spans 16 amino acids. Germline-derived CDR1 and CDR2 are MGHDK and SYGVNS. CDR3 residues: CASSRTNGRTYNEQFF. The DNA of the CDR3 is TGTGCCAGCAGCCGAACGAATGGCCGGACCTACAATGAGCAGTTCTTC.